This TCR beta chain appears in the sequencing data of a study of blood T cells in healthy people across ages. About the research overall: With template switching, about one barcoded beta molecule was captured per two T cells. Study-wide points: Per million T cells, TCR beta diversity dropped roughly linearly as age increased.

A second about 7 to 11 cycle PCR used barcoded and J-beta primers. Every cDNA molecule bore a tag from a template-switch adaptor containing 12 random nucleotides. MiXCR, run by TCRdb on the 5' RACE reads, gives a single entry per CDR3 protein. The profile shows 550,000 to 650,000 distinct CDR3 sequences, about 30% of them singletons. Germline CDR1 reads SGHNT; CDR2 reads YYREEE (reference sequence). This CDR3 is built from 15 residues. The J segment lost 11 bases and the V segment lost 0 bases, leaving 10 bases of the junction unmatched. Each sample yielded at least 7 million isolated PBMCs. This clonotype was counted between two and nine times. The antigen is not known.

The chain carries TRBV5-4 and TRBJ2-5; 10 bases agree with TRBD2. This TCR came from a woman aged 80 or over in good health. The sequenced sample was blood. The CDR3 DNA reads as TGTGCCAGCAGCTTGGAAAGCGGGGGGGCTTATGAGCAGTACTTC. Translated, it gives CASSLESGGAYEQYF.